These T cell receptor beta chains were read from a single sample in a study of long-term antiretroviral therapy in people with HIV. Sequencing was performed with immunoSEQ multiplex PCR; in TCRdb, only in-frame clones are kept and a portion is missing. The sample lists 18,000 or so clones, 90% to 95% occurring once. This specimen was unsorted PBMCs, taken 3 years after starting antiretroviral therapy. The receptors were sampled from a middle-aged man with HIV. The CDR3 runs from the conserved cysteine through the conserved F or W. D genes are given only for firm matches. Part of the rows lack a size; the others show once, few, many or a class for expanded clones.

V	J	D	size	CDR3	DNA
TRBV9	TRBJ1-1	.	.	CASSVEPRGGAEAFF	TGTGCCAGCAGCGTAGAACCCCGGGGGGGAGCTGAAGCTTTCTTT
TRBV30	TRBJ2-7	.	.	CAWTGRGPYEQYF	TGTGCCTGGACTGGCCGGGGGCCCTACGAGCAGTACTTC
TRBV28	TRBJ2-7	TRBD1	.	CASSFEATGLGEQYF	TGTGCCAGCAGTTTTGAGGCGACAGGGCTCGGGGAGCAGTACTTC
TRBV4-2	TRBJ1-1	.	.	CASSQDLMNTEAFF	TGTGCCAGCAGCCAAGATTTGATGAACACTGAAGCTTTCTTT
TRBV11-2	TRBJ1-1	.	.	CASSLDVGGTEAFF	TGTGCCAGCAGCTTAGATGTGGGGGGTACTGAAGCTTTCTTT
TRBV9	TRBJ1-2	.	.	CASSTQSTGAPYGYTF	TGTGCCAGCAGCACCCAGAGTACGGGGGCCCCCTATGGCTACACCTTC
TRBV7-2	TRBJ2-7	.	.	CASSLRSQSYEQYF	TGTGCCAGCAGCTTAAGATCGCAGTCCTACGAGCAGTACTTC
TRBV5-4	TRBJ2-1	TRBD2	.	CASSLVGGAYNEQFF	TGTGCCAGCAGCTTGGTCGGGGGGGCCTACAATGAGCAGTTCTTC
TRBV18	TRBJ1-3	TRBD1	.	CASSRDRGGNTIYF	TGTGCCAGCTCCCGGGACAGGGGAGGAAACACCATATATTTT
TRBV19	TRBJ2-7	.	.	CASSSMSYEQYF	TGTGCCAGTAGTTCGATGTCCTACGAGCAGTACTTC
TRBV4-1	TRBJ2-3	TRBD2	.	CASSQDTSGADTQYF	TGCGCCAGCAGCCAAGACACTAGCGGAGCAGATACGCAGTATTTT
TRBV12-5	TRBJ1-5	.	.	CASLGEGGSNQPQHF	TGTGCTAGCCTTGGGGAGGGGGGGAGCAATCAGCCCCAGCATTTT
TRBV7-2	TRBJ2-3	.	.	CASSFRGAKQDTQYF	TGTGCCAGCAGCTTCCGGGGGGCCAAGCAAGATACGCAGTATTTT
TRBV5-5	TRBJ1-1	.	.	CASSLGARAFF	TGTGCCAGCAGCTTGGGGGCGCGGGCTTTCTTT
TRBV10-3	TRBJ1-6	.	.	CAISESKGLPLHF	TGTGCCATCAGTGAGTCGAAAGGTTTACCCCTCCACTTT
TRBV4-1	TRBJ2-5	TRBD1	once	CASSQGDRQETQYF	TGCGCCAGCAGCCAAGGGGACAGACAAGAGACCCAGTACTTC
TRBV5-6	TRBJ2-3	.	once	CASSWGAGQADTQYF	TGTGCCAGCAGCTGGGGAGCGGGTCAGGCAGATACGCAGTATTTT
TRBV27	TRBJ2-3	.	few	CASSIGWVSTDTQYF	TGTGCCAGCAGTATTGGGTGGGTTAGCACAGATACGCAGTATTTT
TRBV15	TRBJ1-2	.	.	CATSPFRAASYGYTF	TGTGCCACCAGCCCCTTTCGGGCCGCGAGCTATGGCTACACCTTC
TRBV6-5	TRBJ1-3	.	.	CASSQTDFSGNTIYF	TGTGCCAGCAGTCAGACCGATTTCTCTGGAAACACCATATATTTT